The 12 T cell receptor beta chains below were found in one sample sequenced in a study of post-analysis software for immune sequencing data. Findings and limits, study-wide: The five TRBV segments detected at higher frequency in patients than in controls included TRBV5-6, TRBV5-1 and TRBV20-1.

Unique molecular identifiers were built into the TCR beta cDNA libraries. TCRdb analysed the PCR reads with MiXCR anew, one entry per CDR3 protein. The sample consists of some 690,000 distinct CDR3 sequences, 25% to 30% of them appearing once. These TCRs' antigens remain unknown. Sample: blood. These receptors came from a girl between 5 and 17 years old with multiple sclerosis.

This clonotype was counted only a few times. CDR3 residues: CASSLYGGLTDTQYF. The CDR3 DNA reads as TGTGCCAGCAGCTTATATGGGGGTTTGACAGATACGCAGTATTTT. The rearrangement joins TRBV11-2 to TRBJ2-3; D possibly uses TRBD1 or TRBD2 (5 bases each). V lost 2 bases, J lost 3 bases, and 12 bases lay in between. Germline CDR1 reads SGHAT; CDR2 reads FQNNGV. This CDR3 comprises 15 residues.

The V and J genes are TRBV20-1 and TRBJ2-5; D unclear. This CDR3 region has 14 residues. With 5 bases removed from V and 1 base from J, the gap between germline ends came to 14 bases. The germline V gene has CDR1 DFQATT and CDR2 SNEGSKA (reference sequence). The CDR3 protein is CSAWEPGLQETQYF. The CDR3 nucleotides read TGCAGTGCTTGGGAACCGGGTCTCCAAGAGACCCAGTACTTC.

The rearrangement uses TRBV4-3 and TRBJ2-1, with 8 bases fitting TRBD2. The CDR3 totals 15 residues. CDR1 is LGHNA and CDR2 is YSLEER in the germline V gene. The V segment lost 2 bases and the J segment 7 bases; nucleotides outside the gene matches: 7. The CDR3 DNA sequence: TGCGCCAGCAGCCAAACGGGAGGGGTTGAGAATGAGCAGTTCTTC. Translation gives CASSQTGGVENEQFF.

V and J are TRBV5-1 and TRBJ2-7; D unclear. CDR3 length equals 12 residues. V was trimmed by 4 bases and J by 3 bases, leaving 8 bases between them. In germline, CDR1 is SGHRS, CDR2 YFSETQ. The CDR3 reads CASSPADYEQYF. The CDR3 DNA follows: TGCGCCAGCAGCCCGGCCGACTACGAGCAGTACTTC.

This clonotype has more than one count but fewer than ten. V usage is TRBV3-1 and J usage is TRBJ1-4; tentatively, D is TRBD1 (6 bases). From germline, CDR1 is LGHDT and CDR2 YNNKEL (reference sequence). The CDR3 spans 15 residues. The V gene lost 5 bases and the J gene lost 6 bases, with 16 bases spanning the gap. The CDR3: CASSERGGGDEKLFF. As DNA, the CDR3 is TGTGCCAGCAGCGAAAGAGGAGGGGGTGATGAAAAACTGTTTTTT.

In DNA form, the CDR3 reads TGTGCCAGCAGCCGGGGACTAGCGGGAGGGCGCGCAGATACGCAGTATTTT. Protein product: CASSRGLAGGRADTQYF. This sequence joins TRBV12-3 or TRBV12-4 and TRBJ2-3; 16 bases map to TRBD2. Unmatched junction bases numbered 7, after V lost 6 bases and J lost 4 bases. The CDR3 loop spans 17 amino acids.

The V call is TRBV29-1, the J call TRBJ2-4, with 7 positions matching TRBD1. V was clipped by 6 bases and J by 9 bases; unmatched bases: 11. This CDR3 is built from 13 residues. In germline, CDR1 is SQVTM, CDR2 ANQGSEA. DNA of the CDR3: TGCAGCGTGGAAACAACAGGGGTGGGCATTCAGTACTTC. This gives the protein CSVETTGVGIQYF.

On this clonotype itself: At one of its ends the junction is not consistent with the germline gene, which may arise from a read error. The chain joins TRBV20-1 to TRBJ2-6; perhaps D is TRBD1 or TRBD2 (5 bases each). Germline V lookup: CDR1 DFQATT, CDR2 SNEGSKA (reference sequence). CDR3 size: 14 residues. The CDR3 DNA follows: TGCGGTGCGACAGAGGGCTCTGGGGCCAACGTCCTGACTTTC. Protein product: CGATEGSGANVLTF.

This clonotype came up a few times. The V gene is TRBV4-3, the J gene TRBJ1-5; D ambiguous. The germline CDR1 and CDR2 sequences are LGHNA and YSLEER. V was pared by 0 bases and J by 5 bases, with 17 bases between. The CDR3 spans 17 residues. CDR3 in amino acids: CASSQDALAQRYQPQHF. Written as DNA, the CDR3 is TGCGCCAGCAGCCAAGATGCCCTTGCACAACGCTATCAGCCCCAGCATTTT.

This clonotype appeared a few times. The V and J genes are TRBV27 and TRBJ2-7; possibly TRBD2 for D (5 bases). Germline values: CDR1 MNHEY, CDR2 SMNVEV (reference sequence). The CDR3 length is 14 residues. V lost 3 bases to trimming and J lost 3 bases, with 12 bases between them. CDR3 in amino acids: CASSFSTSFYEQYF. For the CDR3, the DNA is TGTGCCAGCAGTTTCTCTACTAGTTTCTACGAGCAGTACTTC.

The rearrangement links TRBV6-1 to TRBJ1-1, with D unclear. Trimming stripped 2 bases from V and 3 bases from J, with 13 bases between. The germline gives CDR1 MNHNS, CDR2 SASEGT. This CDR3 is built from 15 residues. CDR3 nucleotide sequence: TGTGCCAGCAGTGAATTCCTCAGTGGGGACACTGAAGCTTTCTTT. Translated: CASSEFLSGDTEAFF.

J is TRBJ2-1 and V is TRBV3-1; 7 nucleotides agree with TRBD2. This CDR3 contains 16 residues. The V gene end was trimmed by 1 base and the J gene end by 1 base; junction bases not matched to a gene: 4. Germline loops: CDR1 LGHDT, CDR2 YNNKEL (reference sequence). The CDR3 protein is CASSQGLAVSYNEQFF. CDR3 bases: TGTGCCAGCAGCCAAGGACTAGCCGTGTCCTACAATGAGCAGTTCTTC.